The sequence of this T cell receptor (beta chain) was determined in a study of neoadjuvant nivolumab and ipilimumab in lung cancer. The assay was immunoSEQ multiplex PCR, and TCRdb's table has in-frame clones only and misses some. Here the sample spans more than 10,000 clones, approximately 94% being singletons. The CDR3 contains 15 residues. CDR1 is ENHRY and CDR2 is SYGVKD in the germline V gene. V was clipped by 3 bases and J by 1 base, with 12 bases between them. This chain joins TRBV10-3 and TRBJ2-5; possibly TRBD1 or TRBD2 for D (5 bases each). The sequence came from an adult with non-small cell lung cancer. The starting material was peripheral blood, obtained after neoadjuvant nivolumab, alone or with ipilimumab, at or shortly before surgery. This CDR3 reads CAISEGDGVQETQYF. CDR3 DNA sequence: TGTGCCATCAGTGAAGGGGACGGGGTCCAAGAGACCCAGTACTTC.